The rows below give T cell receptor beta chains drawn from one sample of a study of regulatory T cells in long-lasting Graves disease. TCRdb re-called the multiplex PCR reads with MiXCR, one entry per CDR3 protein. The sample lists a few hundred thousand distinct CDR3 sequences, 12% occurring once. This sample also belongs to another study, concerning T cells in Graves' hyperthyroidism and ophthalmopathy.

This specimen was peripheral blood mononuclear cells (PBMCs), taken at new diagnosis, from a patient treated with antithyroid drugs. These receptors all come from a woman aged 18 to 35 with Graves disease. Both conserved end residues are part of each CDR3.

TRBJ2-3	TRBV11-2	CASTGGSPETRDTQYF
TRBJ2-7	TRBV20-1	CSARKIAGGLYEQYF
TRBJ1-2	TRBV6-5	CASSYTYSLYGGGPYGYTF
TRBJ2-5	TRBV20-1	CSARLAGPGTQYF
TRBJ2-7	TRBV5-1	CASSLNSRGLEQYF
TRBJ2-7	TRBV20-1	CSANGGSAYEQYF
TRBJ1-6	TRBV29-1	CSVDSQGLRSPLHF
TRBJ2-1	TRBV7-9	CASSLEPKGGEQFF
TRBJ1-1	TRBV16	CASSQFGGANTEAFF
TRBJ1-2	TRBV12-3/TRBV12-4	CATSLLGRFGWGYTF
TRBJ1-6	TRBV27	CASSYGGSSYNSPLHF
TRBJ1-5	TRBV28	CASSTWRRQGAQHF
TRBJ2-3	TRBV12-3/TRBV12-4	CASSLQNLGLAGGPGTDTQYF
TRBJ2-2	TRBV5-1	CASSSGPANTGELFF
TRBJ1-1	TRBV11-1	CASSFWGSEAFF
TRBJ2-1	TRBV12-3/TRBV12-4	CGSRAGLAGGYNEQFF
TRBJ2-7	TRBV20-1	CSARDLLAAYEQYF
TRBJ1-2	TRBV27	CASSLSIPGEGYTF
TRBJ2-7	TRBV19	CASSMKGRTYEQYF
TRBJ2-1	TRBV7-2	CASSLMGGGYNEQFF
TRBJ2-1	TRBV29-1	CSVEGDRGRDNEQFF
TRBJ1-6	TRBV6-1	CASSEDPLYNSPLHF
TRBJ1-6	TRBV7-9	CASSLEGTGDSPLHF
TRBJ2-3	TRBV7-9	CASSLAGTGDFTDTQYF
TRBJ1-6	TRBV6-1	CASTREAGLINSPLHF
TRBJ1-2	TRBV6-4	CASSDSGTARDYTF
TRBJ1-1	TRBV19	CASTLGQGSLGAFF
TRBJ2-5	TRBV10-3	CAISEASEETQYF
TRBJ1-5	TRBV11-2	CASSPNGNSNQPQHF
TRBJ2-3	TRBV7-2	CASSKGTGGFDTQYF
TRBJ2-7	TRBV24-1	CATSDDTGNSYEQYF
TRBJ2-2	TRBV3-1	CASRHTGATGELFF
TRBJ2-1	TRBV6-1	CASRIRLADSYNEQFF
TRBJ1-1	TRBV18	CASSPPAGTEAFF
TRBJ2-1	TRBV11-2	CASSSPPSRVGEYNEQFF